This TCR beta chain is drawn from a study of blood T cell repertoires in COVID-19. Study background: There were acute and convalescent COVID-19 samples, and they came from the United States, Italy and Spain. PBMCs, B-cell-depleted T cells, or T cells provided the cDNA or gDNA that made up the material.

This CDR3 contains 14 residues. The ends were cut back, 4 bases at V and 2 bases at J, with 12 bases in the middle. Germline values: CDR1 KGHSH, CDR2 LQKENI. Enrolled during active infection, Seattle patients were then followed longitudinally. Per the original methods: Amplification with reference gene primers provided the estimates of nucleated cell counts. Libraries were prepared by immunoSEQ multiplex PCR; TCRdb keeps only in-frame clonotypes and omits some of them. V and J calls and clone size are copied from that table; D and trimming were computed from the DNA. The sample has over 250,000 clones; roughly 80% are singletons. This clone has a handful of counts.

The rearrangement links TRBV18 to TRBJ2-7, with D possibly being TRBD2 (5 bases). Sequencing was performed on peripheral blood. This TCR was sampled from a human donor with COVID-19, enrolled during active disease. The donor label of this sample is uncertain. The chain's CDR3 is CASSLDLATYEQYF. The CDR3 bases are TGTGCCAGCTCACTCGACCTAGCTACCTACGAGCAGTACTTC.